Listed below are T cell receptor beta chains from one sample, sequenced in a study of T-cell memory formation after mild COVID-19. TCRdb passed the 5' RACE reads through MiXCR, listing each CDR3 protein once. Altogether 150,000 to 200,000 distinct CDR3 sequences are present, roughly 13% being singletons, with the ten largest covering approximately 3.5%. The specimen sequenced was PBMCs or a T cell subset sorted from them (not recorded which). These receptors all come from a man younger than 30 who had mild COVID-19 (a few samples of this study predate the infection). Cell type and time point are not known. CDR3s include the opening cysteine and the closing phenylalanine or tryptophan. The order of the fields is J gene, V gene, D gene, clone size, CDR3 length, CDR3 protein, CDR3 DNA. D genes are given only for firm matches. Only part of the rows carry a size: once, few, many, or a class if the clone is expanded.

TRBJ1-2,TRBV6-6,.,once,12,CASTRFGGSYTF,TGTGCCAGCACCCGCTTTGGGGGGAGCTACACCTTC
TRBJ1-1,TRBV20-1,.,.,12,CSARDRQATSFF,TGCAGTGCTAGAGATAGGCAAGCGACTTCTTTCTTT
TRBJ2-1,TRBV27,.,few,16,CASSPINPRAQDEQFF,TGTGCCAGCAGTCCCATAAACCCACGAGCACAGGATGAGCAGTTCTTC
TRBJ1-1,TRBV7-9,.,.,12,CASSSALLEAFF,TGTGCCAGCAGCTCGGCCCTTCTTGAAGCTTTCTTT
TRBJ2-5,TRBV2,TRBD2,.,13,CASGLAGAETQYF,TGTGCCAGCGGACTAGCGGGTGCAGAGACCCAGTACTTC
TRBJ1-5,TRBV12-3/TRBV12-4,.,few,17,CASSPQWGVGFNQPQHF,TGTGCCAGCAGCCCCCAGTGGGGCGTGGGATTTAATCAGCCCCAGCATTTT
TRBJ1-2,TRBV7-9,TRBD1,.,15,CASSLGAGGEFGYTF,TGTGCCAGCAGCTTAGGAGCAGGGGGAGAGTTTGGCTACACCTTC
TRBJ2-5,TRBV20-1,TRBD2,few,16,CSARQGTSGGKETQYF,TGCAGTGCTAGGCAGGGGACTAGCGGGGGGAAAGAGACCCAGTACTTC
TRBJ2-3,TRBV20-1,TRBD1,.,15,CSASRRQGVTDTQYF,TGCAGTGCTAGTCGACGACAGGGCGTCACAGATACGCAGTATTTT
TRBJ2-7,TRBV5-1,TRBD2,.,13,CASSAGGGGTEYF,TGCGCCAGCAGCGCCGGCGGGGGAGGGACGGAGTACTTC
TRBJ2-3,TRBV3-1,.,.,12,CASSQETVRRYF,TGTGCCAGCAGCCAAGAGACGGTTCGGCGGTATTTT
TRBJ1-1,TRBV7-2,.,many,12,CASGSWSTEAFF,TGTGCCAGCGGCTCGTGGAGCACTGAAGCTTTCTTT
TRBJ1-1,TRBV20-1,TRBD1,.,14,CSVNRGGAGTEAFF,TGCAGTGTCAACAGGGGGGGGGCTGGAACTGAAGCTTTCTTT
TRBJ2-5,TRBV28,TRBD2,.,16,CASSLATSGGVQTQYF,TGTGCCAGCAGTTTAGCGACTAGCGGGGGGGTGCAGACCCAGTACTTC
TRBJ1-4,TRBV4-2,TRBD1,.,16,CASSPDRGRPNEKLFF,TGTGCCAGCAGCCCGGACAGGGGGCGTCCTAATGAAAAACTGTTTTTT
TRBJ2-2,TRBV5-1,TRBD1,.,15,CASSPDRVATGELFF,TGCGCCAGCAGCCCCGACAGGGTAGCCACCGGGGAGCTGTTTTTT
TRBJ2-5,TRBV3-1,TRBD1,many,18,CASSQSRFRGHTQETQYF,TGTGCCAGCAGCCAGTCGCGATTCAGGGGGCATACCCAAGAGACCCAGTACTTC
TRBJ1-2,TRBV20-1,TRBD1,few,13,CSASQGGNYGYTF,TGCAGTGCTAGCCAGGGGGGAAACTATGGCTACACCTTC
TRBJ1-5,TRBV5-1,.,few,14,CASSLAGAGQPQHF,TGCGCCAGCAGCTTAGCAGGGGCGGGTCAGCCCCAGCATTTT
TRBJ1-2,TRBV29-1,TRBD1,few,13,CSVRPGQGDGYTF,TGCAGCGTTCGGCCGGGGCAGGGGGACGGCTACACCTTC
TRBJ1-2,TRBV12-3/TRBV12-4,.,few,13,CASSAGGYYGYTF,TGTGCCAGCAGTGCGGGCGGCTACTATGGCTACACCTTC
TRBJ2-3,TRBV9,.,many,19,CASSPSPIPLGAPTDTQYF,TGTGCCAGCAGCCCCAGTCCCATACCCCTCGGTGCGCCCACAGATACGCAGTATTTT
TRBJ1-2,TRBV7-2,.,few,13,CASSWGIGKGYTF,TGTGCCAGCAGCTGGGGGATCGGAAAAGGCTACACCTTC
TRBJ2-3,TRBV24-1,.,few,13,CATSDTSTDTQYF,TGTGCCACCAGTGACACCAGCACAGATACGCAGTATTTT
TRBJ1-1,TRBV7-2,.,few,13,CASSPILFLEAFF,TGTGCCAGCAGCCCAATTCTTTTTCTTGAAGCTTTCTTT
TRBJ2-3,TRBV7-2,TRBD2,.,17,CASSRPGDSGGPDTQYF,TGTGCCAGCAGCAGACCCGGCGATAGCGGGGGCCCAGATACGCAGTATTTT
TRBJ2-2,TRBV5-8,.,few,14,CASSLGLAPGELFF,TGTGCCAGCAGCTTGGGGCTAGCCCCCGGGGAGCTGTTTTTT
TRBJ2-3,TRBV24-1,TRBD2,.,12,CATGRGTDTQYF,TGTGCCACCGGGAGGGGCACAGATACGCAGTATTTT
TRBJ1-2,TRBV20-1,.,.,13,CSARADSSNGYTF,TGCAGTGCTAGAGCGGACTCCTCCAATGGCTACACCTTC
TRBJ2-1,TRBV7-9,.,few,15,CASSPTIWRDNEQFF,TGTGCCAGCAGCCCGACTATTTGGAGGGACAATGAGCAGTTCTTC
TRBJ2-3,TRBV29-1,TRBD1,.,13,CSATTGGTNTQYF,TGCAGCGCTACGACAGGGGGAACCAATACGCAGTATTTT
TRBJ2-3,TRBV20-1,.,few,16,CSARWQWTTPGDTQYF,TGCAGTGCTAGGTGGCAATGGACCACGCCGGGAGATACGCAGTATTTT
TRBJ2-3,TRBV15,TRBD2,.,16,CATSTKTSGGIDTQYF,TGTGCCACCAGCACCAAGACTAGCGGGGGGATTGATACGCAGTATTTT
TRBJ1-2,TRBV18,TRBD1,few,17,CASSPDTGTGSHYGYTF,TGTGCCAGCTCACCGGATACCGGGACAGGGTCGCACTATGGCTACACCTTC
TRBJ1-2,TRBV4-2,.,.,12,CASSLDLDRPRF,TGTGCCAGCAGCCTAGACTTGGACAGACCGCGTTTC
TRBJ1-2,TRBV5-1,.,few,14,CASSLGGPNYGYTF,TGCGCCAGCAGCTTGGGAGGTCCTAACTATGGCTACACCTTC
TRBJ1-1,TRBV19,.,.,13,CASRMTVDTEAFF,TGTGCCAGTAGAATGACAGTGGACACTGAAGCTTTCTTT
TRBJ2-2,TRBV5-1,TRBD1,few,16,CASSLGGQGSTGELFF,TGCGCCAGCAGCTTGGGGGGACAGGGATCGACCGGGGAGCTGTTTTTT
TRBJ1-1,TRBV7-3,.,few,13,CASRKTANTEAFF,TGTGCCAGCAGAAAGACAGCGAACACTGAAGCTTTCTTT
TRBJ2-5,TRBV7-2,TRBD2,.,14,CASTLLAGEETQYF,TGTGCCAGCACCCTTCTAGCGGGGGAAGAGACCCAGTACTTC
TRBJ2-3,TRBV6-6,TRBD2,few,16,CASTRTSGEVTDTQYF,TGTGCCAGCACCAGGACTAGCGGGGAGGTGACAGATACGCAGTATTTT
TRBJ1-2,TRBV7-8,.,few,15,CASSLESSTDYGYTF,TGTGCCAGCAGCTTAGAGTCTTCGACAGACTATGGCTACACCTTC
TRBJ2-3,TRBV5-1,.,.,13,CASSLVAGDTQYF,TGCGCCAGCAGCTTGGTTGCGGGGGATACGCAGTATTTT
TRBJ2-5,TRBV7-7,.,.,17,CASSPYLDTQYQETQYF,TGTGCTAGCTCACCCTACTTGGACACCCAGTACCAAGAGACCCAGTACTTC
TRBJ1-6,TRBV19,.,many,14,CASSIRPYNSPLHF,TGTGCCAGTAGTATTCGCCCGTATAATTCACCCCTCCACTTT